The following is a TCR beta chain sequence with its context. The antigen remains unidentified. Positive CCR7 selection of CD45RO-negative cells yielded the naive CD8 cells, and terminally differentiated effector memory CD45RA+ cells were excluded. Assay used: immunoSEQ multiplex PCR; TCRdb lists only in-frame clones, some missing. Here the sample spans about 2,100,000 clones, roughly 91% being singletons. The data originate from a study of shared clonotypes between healthy human individuals. Study findings and constraints: Clonotype sharing across several donors was observed for roughly 5% of naive CD4 clonotypes. Enrolling few donors narrowed the genetic and exposure-history diversity that was represented. A reduction in generation probabilities was seen for non-shared clonotypes relative to those shared by all four donors.

There are 14 residues in the CDR3. Germline CDR1 and CDR2: SGHAT and FQNNGV. The chain couples TRBV11-2 to TRBJ2-5; 9 nucleotides match TRBD2. The J call may be incorrect, as the DNA end agrees better with TRBJ2-7. The clonotype comes from a man aged 18 to 29 in good health. Some clones in this sample may be carry-over from other donors' samples. The material sequenced was naive CD8+ T cells from PBMCs. CDR3 in amino acids: CASSFMAGGYEQYF. In DNA, the CDR3 is TGTGCCAGCAGCTTTATGGCGGGAGGGTACGAGCAGTACTTC.